This paragraph covers one T cell receptor (beta chain) sequence. This clonotype was counted at least ten times. Its antigen is still unknown. No much larger clonotype is one base removed from it; base qualities were not supplied. From a lookup of the germline V gene (reference sequence), CDR1 and CDR2 are DFQATT and SNEGSKA. The CDR3 holds 14 amino acids from the cysteine to the phenylalanine. Just CDR3 DNA is preserved here, 42 bases in frame from base 1. V drops 0 bases and J drops 4 bases, leaving 10 bases in between. The approximately 39 donors, aged about 6 to 100 years, were systemically healthy Caucasian individuals from Russia. Around 9.8 milliliters of peripheral blood were collected from each donor into EDTA-treated Vacutainer tubes. Ficoll-Paque density-gradient centrifugation was used to isolate PBMCs, with at least 6.5 million obtained per sample. Trizol reagent was used to extract total RNA from PBMCs, with at least 6 micrograms per sample. For every donor, flow cytometry on a PBMC aliquot measured the percentage of naive CD45RAhigh/CD27high T cells.

The data were obtained in a study of blood T cells in healthy people across ages (dated by TCRdb to about 2015). Regarding the study in general: Template switching captured roughly one uniquely barcoded TCR beta cDNA molecule per two T cells in model experiments. To track age-related changes in TCR beta repertoire diversity, the study relied on deep sequencing normalized with unique cDNA molecular identifiers. The donors were split into four age groups: young (average 16 years), middle-aged (roughly 42), aged (more than 60) and long-lived (under 85). To avoid experimental bias, donors of different ages were randomly spread across the sequencing lanes. Using the same blood draw, the study looked at two additional independent replicas of 1 million unique cDNA reads for two donors, one aged 18 to 30 and the other aged 80 or older. Study-wide findings and limitations: A strong correlation was found between observed TCR beta diversity and the percentage of naive T cells measured by flow cytometry. Compared with the aged group, the long-lived group had more naive CD4+ T cells, fewer expanded clones and increased TCR diversity, a pattern suggesting age selection. Observed TCR beta diversity per million T cells fell roughly linearly with age, and a significant reduction was already apparent by age roughly 40. Donor CMV infection status was unknown, potentially confounding age-related changes in expanded clonotypes. Since profiling was done on bulk unsorted PBMCs, naive and antigen-experienced compartments could not be conclusively compared. Estimates of total diversity based on one million sequenced T cells were considered lower bounds and underestimates.

Library method: 5' RACE. Sequencing was performed on an Illumina HiSeq 2500. A second roughly 6 to 12 cycle PCR used a sample-barcoded 5' primer and a J-beta primer mix. A unique molecular identifier was introduced onto each TCR beta cDNA molecule by a template-switch 5' adaptor carrying 12 random nucleotides. At least 3 million CDR3-containing paired-end reads were obtained from each sample. The Mint cDNA synthesis kit, primed by a TRBC-specific oligonucleotide, was used to synthesize first-strand cDNA from all RNA. All cDNA was treated with uracil-DNA glycosylase and then went through a first 18-cycle PCR with the universal primers M1SS and BC2_uni_R. The published analysis was carried out like this. For normalization, 1 million high-quality reads were randomly selected from each sample, with every read carrying a distinct molecular identifier. Reads sharing molecular identifiers were discarded rather than binned into consensus sequences. MiTCR, set to a Q25 quality threshold and the strictest error-elimination algorithm, was used for CDR3 identification, clonotype clustering and error correction. A nonparametric unseen species model with Euler transformation was used to estimate lower-bound total TCR beta diversity. In TCRdb, the public reads were trimmed at Q25 with fastp and aligned with MiXCR, with productive beta chains retained. Each CDR3 protein appears once, grouped with its most common genes and DNA. The authors' filters were not applied to this entry. Here the sample has about 620,000 distinct CDR3 sequences; 45% to 60% occur a single time. About 14% of the sample is held by the ten biggest clonotypes.

This clonotype originated in a woman at least 80 years old in good health. The rearrangement combines TRBV20-1 with TRBJ1-5; no D gene call is confident. Material: blood. The sequence in DNA is TGCAGTGCTAGAGATCTCAGATTTAATCAGCCCCAGCATTTT. The resulting protein is CSARDLRFNQPQHF.